A single sample gave rise to the 7 T cell receptor beta chains below, sequenced in a study of OX40 agonist ivuxolimab in advanced cancers. Some clones are missing from TCRdb's copy, which holds only in-frame ones; the method was immunoSEQ multiplex PCR. The table has 81,000 or so clones, about 90% seen once. The specimen comprised CD4+ or CD8+ T cells sorted from blood, sampled in a trial of the OX40 agonist ivuxolimab. The receptors were sampled from an adult with an advanced solid tumor such as melanoma, head and neck, liver or kidney cancer.

CDR3 region: CASSMRGYEQYF. The CDR3 nucleotides are TGTGCCAGTAGTATGCGAGGCTACGAGCAGTACTTC. The V call is TRBV19, the J call TRBJ2-7; D not resolved. The germline V and J ends were trimmed by 3 bases and 3 bases, with 6 bases remaining between them. This CDR3 region has 12 residues. The germline CDR1 and CDR2 sequences are LNHDA and SQIVND (reference sequence).

The V call is TRBV11-2, the J call TRBJ2-2; TRBD2 might be the D (5 bases). V was cut by 4 bases and J by 5 bases, with 11 bases left in between. Per the germline V gene, CDR1 is SGHAT and CDR2 is FQNNGV. The CDR3 extends over 14 amino acids. CDR3 sequence reads: CASSSRGYTGELFF. The DNA of the CDR3 is TGTGCCAGCAGCTCTCGGGGTTATACCGGGGAGCTGTTTTTT.

The chain combines TRBV7-8 with TRBJ2-1, with 9 bases that match TRBD2. This CDR3 is built from 17 residues. Per the germline V gene, CDR1 is SGHVS and CDR2 is FQNEAQ. The V segment lost 2 bases and the J segment 9 bases; nucleotides outside the gene matches: 14. The DNA of the CDR3 is TGTGCCAGCAGCTTACTTGTGGCGGGGGGGCTGTTAGGTGAGCAGTTCTTC. Protein: CASSLLVAGGLLGEQFF. The variable domain in full, with the rest retrieved from reference TRBV7-8 and TRBJ2-1, is GAGVSQSPRYKVAKRGQDVALRCDPISGHVSLFWYQQALGQGPEFLTYFQNEAQLDKSGLPSDRFFAERPEGSVSTLKIQRTQQEDSAVYLCASSLLVAGGLLGEQFFGPGTRLTVL.

The chain employs TRBV28 and TRBJ2-7; no clear D. Germline V lookup: CDR1 MDHEN, CDR2 SYDVKM. Between the trimmed V and J ends, which lost 3 bases and 7 bases, there was a span of 10 bases. The CDR3 is 12 residues long. DNA for the CDR3: TGTGCCAGCAGTTTCCCCCCTGTGGAGCAGTACTTC. Encoded protein: CASSFPPVEQYF.

This clone occurred once. The chain uses TRBV30 and TRBJ2-1; D gene ambiguous. This CDR3 spans 16 amino acids. CDR1 GTSNPN and CDR2 SVGIG come from the germline V gene (reference sequence). Deletions cut 5 bases from V and 0 bases from J, with 17 bases between. The CDR3 region is CAWFSQAESSYNEQFF. The CDR3 DNA is TGTGCCTGGTTCAGCCAAGCCGAGAGCTCCTACAATGAGCAGTTCTTC. Using reference TRBV30 and TRBJ2-1 for the parts outside the CDR3, the full variable domain is SQTIHQWPATLVQPVGSPLSLECTVEGTSNPNLYWYRQAAGRGLQLLFYSVGIGQISSEVPQNLSASRPQDRQFILSSKKLLLSDSGFYLCAWFSQAESSYNEQFFGPGTRLTVL.

The rearrangement joins TRBV4-1 to TRBJ1-2; 11 bases are a match to TRBD1. CDR3 length equals 18 residues. CDR1 MGHRA and CDR2 YSYEKL come from the germline V gene. The junction had 12 bases not matched to a gene; V was cut back by 4 bases and J by 2 bases. Written as DNA, the CDR3 is TGCGCCAGCAGCCCAGACTCCGGGACAGGGGGATTCAACTATGGCTACACCTTC. Translating it yields CASSPDSGTGGFNYGYTF.

The rearrangement uses TRBV6-5 and TRBJ2-1; D is unresolved. Trimming stripped 1 base from V and 7 bases from J, with 8 bases between. CDR3 length: 13 amino acids. Germline CDR1 reads MNHEY; CDR2 reads SVGAGI. This CDR3 is CASSYYSANEQFF. In nucleotides, the CDR3 is TGTGCCAGCAGTTACTATTCGGCGAATGAGCAGTTCTTC.